Listed below are T cell receptor beta chains from one sample, sequenced in a study of T cells in localized non-small cell lung cancer. Measured with immunoSEQ multiplex PCR; TCRdb has only the in-frame clones, and not every one. The table has around 10,000 clones, just under 50% seen once. The sequenced sample was lymph node tissue, obtained before any cancer treatment. These receptors originate from a woman aged 40-69 years with stage II squamous cell lung carcinoma. The CDR3 runs from the conserved cysteine through the conserved F or W. A D gene is named only where the DNA matches it firmly. The size of a clone is reported for some rows only, either as once, few or many, or as a class for expanded clones.

j_call | d_call | cdr3_length | v_call | clone_size | cdr3_aa | cdr3_nt
TRBJ1-5 | NA | 16 | TRBV28 | NA | CASSPSSGQSNQPQHF | TGTGCCAGCAGTCCCAGCTCTGGACAGAGCAATCAGCCCCAGCATTTT
TRBJ2-5 | NA | 15 | TRBV9 | few | CASSALGRLSETQYF | TGTGCCAGCAGTGCCCTAGGAAGGTTATCAGAGACCCAGTACTTC
TRBJ1-4 | NA | 18 | TRBV5-1 | NA | CASSPLEGSSSSNEKLFF | TGCGCCAGCAGCCCCTTAGAGGGGAGTTCTTCTTCTAATGAAAAACTGTTTTTT
TRBJ2-7 | NA | 17 | TRBV28 | NA | CASSLSPGRGSSYEQYF | TGTGCCAGCAGTTTATCTCCCGGGAGAGGTAGCTCCTACGAGCAGTACTTC
TRBJ1-5 | NA | 14 | TRBV12-5 | NA | CASGFGTGNQPQHF | TGTGCTAGTGGTTTTGGGACCGGCAATCAGCCCCAGCATTTT
TRBJ1-4 | NA | 14 | TRBV15 | NA | CATSVRRINEKLFF | TGTGCCACCAGCGTCCGACGGATTAATGAAAAACTGTTTTTT
TRBJ1-4 | NA | 16 | TRBV19 | NA | CASSNPGGLPSEKLFF | TGTGCCAGTAGTAACCCCGGAGGGCTGCCTAGTGAAAAACTGTTTTTT
TRBJ1-1 | TRBD1 | 17 | TRBV15 | NA | CATSGRDRARMNTEAFF | TGTGCCACCAGCGGGAGGGACAGGGCCAGAATGAACACTGAAGCTTTCTTT
TRBJ1-2 | TRBD1 | 16 | TRBV11-3 | medium-sized | CASSLLYRGLGDGYTF | TGTGCCAGCAGCTTGCTGTACAGGGGGCTCGGGGATGGCTACACCTTC
TRBJ2-1 | TRBD2 | 13 | TRBV19 | NA | CASRSGGVNEQFF | TGTGCCAGTCGTAGCGGGGGGGTAAATGAGCAGTTCTTC
TRBJ1-3 | NA | 14 | TRBV28 | NA | CASSPGHLRNTIYF | TGTGCCAGCAGCCCTGGACACCTTAGAAACACCATATATTTT
TRBJ2-2 | TRBD2 | 15 | TRBV29-1 | NA | CSVEALAEGAGELFF | TGCAGCGTTGAGGCTCTAGCGGAGGGCGCCGGGGAGCTGTTTTTT
TRBJ1-5 | NA | 15 | TRBV6-1 | NA | CASSEAGPRNQPQHF | TGTGCCAGCAGTGAAGCCGGGCCACGCAATCAGCCCCAGCATTTT
TRBJ2-7 | TRBD2 | 14 | TRBV14 | NA | CASSRRTRPYEQYF | TGTGCCAGCAGCCGAAGGACTAGACCCTACGAGCAGTACTTC
TRBJ2-4 | NA | 15 | TRBV6-1 | NA | CASSEGRAAKNIQYF | TGTGCCAGCAGTGAAGGTCGGGCTGCCAAAAACATTCAGTACTTC
TRBJ2-2 | NA | 14 | TRBV11-3 | NA | CASSLGGETGELFF | TGTGCCAGCAGCTTAGGCGGGGAAACCGGGGAGCTGTTTTTT
TRBJ1-1 | NA | 13 | TRBV19 | NA | CASRSLRSTEAFF | TGTGCCAGTAGAAGCCTCAGGAGCACTGAAGCTTTCTTT
TRBJ1-5 | NA | 15 | TRBV28 | NA | CASSTRTAPNQPQHF | TGTGCCAGCAGTACCCGGACAGCTCCTAATCAGCCCCAGCATTTT
TRBJ1-2 | TRBD1 | 13 | TRBV6-8 | NA | CASSLQGTNGYTF | TGTGCCAGCTCTCTACAGGGGACTAATGGCTACACCTTC
TRBJ2-2 | TRBD2 | 16 | TRBV11-3 | few | CASSPGLARNTGELFF | TGTGCCAGCAGCCCTGGACTAGCGAGGAACACCGGGGAGCTGTTTTTT
TRBJ2-7 | NA | 14 | TRBV5-1 | once | CASSLRDSRYEQYF | TGCGCCAGCAGCTTGAGGGACTCACGTTACGAGCAGTACTTC
TRBJ1-1 | NA | 15 | TRBV9 | few | CASSRYDRRNTEAFF | TGTGCCAGCAGCCGTTATGACAGAAGGAACACTGAAGCTTTCTTT
TRBJ1-1 | NA | 13 | TRBV19 | NA | CASSLHVNTEAFF | TGTGCCAGTAGTCTTCATGTGAACACTGAAGCTTTCTTT
TRBJ1-2 | TRBD1 | 14 | TRBV30 | NA | CAWTHDRGENGYTF | TGTGCCTGGACGCATGACAGGGGGGAAAATGGCTACACCTTC
TRBJ2-5 | NA | 12 | TRBV6-8 | few | CASSELEETQYF | TGTGCCAGCAGTGAGCTCGAGGAGACCCAGTACTTC
TRBJ1-1 | NA | 14 | TRBV1 | NA | CTSSRSGGVPEAFF | TGCACCAGCAGCCGCTCCGGAGGGGTCCCTGAAGCTTTCTTT
TRBJ1-1 | NA | 15 | TRBV6-7 | NA | CASSEWFNQNTEAFF | TGTGCCAGCAGTGAATGGTTCAACCAGAACACTGAAGCTTTCTTT
TRBJ2-5 | TRBD2 | 14 | TRBV5-1 | NA | CASRREGRQETQYF | TGCGCCAGCCGCAGGGAGGGACGCCAAGAGACCCAGTACTTC
TRBJ2-6 | NA | 13 | TRBV29-1 | NA | CSVPGAGANVLTF | TGCAGCGTTCCAGGGGCTGGGGCCAACGTCCTGACTTTC
TRBJ1-2 | NA | 12 | TRBV6-8 | few | CASSTMGGGYTF | TGTGCCAGCAGCACCATGGGGGGTGGCTACACCTTC
TRBJ2-1 | NA | 14 | TRBV6-8 | NA | CASNRRLAYNEQFF | TGTGCCAGCAACCGGAGATTGGCCTACAATGAGCAGTTCTTC
TRBJ2-5 | TRBD2 | 14 | TRBV19 | once | CASRTSGGGETQYF | TGTGCCAGTAGGACTAGCGGGGGCGGAGAGACCCAGTACTTC
TRBJ1-6 | TRBD1 | 16 | TRBV5-1 | NA | CASSLPEDRGNSPLHF | TGCGCCAGCAGCTTGCCCGAGGACAGGGGGAATTCACCCCTCCACTTT
TRBJ1-1 | TRBD1 | 17 | TRBV11-3 | few | CASNVTGEMNLGTEAFF | TGTGCCAGCAACGTGACAGGGGAGATGAACCTTGGCACTGAAGCTTTCTTT
TRBJ2-5 | NA | 14 | TRBV5-1 | NA | CASSARTAQETQYF | TGCGCCAGCAGCGCCCGGACGGCCCAAGAGACCCAGTACTTC
TRBJ2-2 | NA | 15 | TRBV7-7 | few | CASSLRLSNTGELFF | TGTGCCAGCAGCCTGAGACTCTCGAACACCGGGGAGCTGTTTTTT
TRBJ1-1 | TRBD1 | 14 | TRBV11-3 | NA | CASSQGQSNTEAFF | TGTGCCAGCAGCCAGGGACAGTCAAACACTGAAGCTTTCTTT